These T cell receptor beta chains were read from a single sample in a study of regulatory T cells in long-lasting Graves disease. TCRdb itself ran the multiplex PCR reads through MiXCR, one entry per CDR3 protein. The repertoire holds about 460,000 distinct CDR3 sequences, with about 22% as singletons. Sequences were derived from peripheral blood mononuclear cells (PBMCs), sampled when the disease was refractory, from a patient treated with antithyroid drugs. Receptors were obtained from a female donor with Graves disease. The conserved cysteine and the conserved F or W are not part of the CDR3 here. Not all rows give a size; the values are once, few, many and, for expanded clones, a class.

CDR3aa: ASSLSGGDTIY; v_gene: TRBV7-3; abundance: few
CDR3aa: ASSSSDRGGLEQY; v_gene: TRBV28; abundance: many
CDR3aa: ASSLNGGASTEAF; v_gene: TRBV7-3; abundance: .
CDR3aa: ASSVAGGGYT; v_gene: TRBV9; abundance: few
CDR3aa: ASSSRLNYETQY; v_gene: TRBV6-9; abundance: many
CDR3aa: ASRRTGRDDTEAF; v_gene: TRBV11-2; abundance: medium-sized
CDR3aa: ATSGGTDQETQY; v_gene: TRBV15; abundance: many
CDR3aa: SVTTQGPDTEAF; v_gene: TRBV20-1; abundance: few
CDR3aa: ASKPSSGFYEQY; v_gene: TRBV6-1; abundance: few
CDR3aa: ASSPLDRLNTEAF; v_gene: TRBV14; abundance: .
CDR3aa: ASSQVSEATNEKLF; v_gene: TRBV14; abundance: few
CDR3aa: ASSYSDGSPYEQY; v_gene: TRBV6-5; abundance: many
CDR3aa: ASSYSKGFGSPLH; v_gene: TRBV6-5; abundance: .
CDR3aa: ASSDDRGNGYT; v_gene: TRBV7-2; abundance: .
CDR3aa: ASSYVAGAETQY; v_gene: TRBV6-2/TRBV6-3; abundance: few
CDR3aa: ASSLRRGIDTQY; v_gene: TRBV7-3; abundance: .
CDR3aa: ASTRDTGLNEKLF; v_gene: TRBV12-3/TRBV12-4; abundance: many
CDR3aa: ASSRSRGQRYGYT; v_gene: TRBV6-1; abundance: .
CDR3aa: SASARETQY; v_gene: TRBV20-1; abundance: many
CDR3aa: ASSGTGWNTGELF; v_gene: TRBV11-1; abundance: many
CDR3aa: ASSPFSGELF; v_gene: TRBV28; abundance: many
CDR3aa: AISESGRSGGTYEQY; v_gene: TRBV10-3; abundance: many